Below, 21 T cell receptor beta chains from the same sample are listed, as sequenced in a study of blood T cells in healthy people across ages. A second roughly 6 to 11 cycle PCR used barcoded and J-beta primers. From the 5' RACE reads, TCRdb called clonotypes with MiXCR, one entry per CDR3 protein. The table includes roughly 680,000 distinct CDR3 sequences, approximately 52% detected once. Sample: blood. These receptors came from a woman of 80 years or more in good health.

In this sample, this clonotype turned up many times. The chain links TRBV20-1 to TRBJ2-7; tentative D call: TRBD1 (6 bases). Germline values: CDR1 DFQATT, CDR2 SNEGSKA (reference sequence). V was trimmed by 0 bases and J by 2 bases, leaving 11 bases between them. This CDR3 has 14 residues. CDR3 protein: CSARDDGGPYEQYF. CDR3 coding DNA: TGCAGTGCTAGAGATGATGGGGGCCCCTACGAGCAGTACTTC.

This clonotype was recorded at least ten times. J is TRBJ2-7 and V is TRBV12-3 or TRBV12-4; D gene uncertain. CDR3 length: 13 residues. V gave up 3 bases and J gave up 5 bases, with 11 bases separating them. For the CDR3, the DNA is TGTGCCAGCAGTTTCAACTTTCCGGACGAGCAGTACTTC. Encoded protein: CASSFNFPDEQYF.

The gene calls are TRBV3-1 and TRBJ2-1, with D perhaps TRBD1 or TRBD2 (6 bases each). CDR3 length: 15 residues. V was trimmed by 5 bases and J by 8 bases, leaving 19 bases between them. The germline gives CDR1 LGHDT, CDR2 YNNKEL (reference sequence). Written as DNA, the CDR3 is TGTGCCAGCAGCTTGACCGACTCCGGGGGCCATGAGCAGTTCTTC. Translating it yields CASSLTDSGGHEQFF.

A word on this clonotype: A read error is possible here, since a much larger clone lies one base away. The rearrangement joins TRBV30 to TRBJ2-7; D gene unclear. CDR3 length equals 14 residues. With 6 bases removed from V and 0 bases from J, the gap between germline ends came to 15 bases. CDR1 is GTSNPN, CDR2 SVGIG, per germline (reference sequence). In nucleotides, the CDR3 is TGTGCCTGCAAACGGGCCGGAGTCTCCTACGAGCAGTACTTC. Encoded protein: CACKRAGVSYEQYF.

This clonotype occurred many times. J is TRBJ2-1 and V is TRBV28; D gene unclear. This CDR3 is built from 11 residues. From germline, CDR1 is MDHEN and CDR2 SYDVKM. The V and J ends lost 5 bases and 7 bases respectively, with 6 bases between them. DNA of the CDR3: TGTGCCAGCAGTCCCCGGAATGAGCAGTTCTTC. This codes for CASSPRNEQFF.

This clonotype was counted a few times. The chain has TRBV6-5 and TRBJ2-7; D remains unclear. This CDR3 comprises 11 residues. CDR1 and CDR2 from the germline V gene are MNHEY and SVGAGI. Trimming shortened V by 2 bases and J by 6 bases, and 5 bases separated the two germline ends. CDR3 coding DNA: TGTGCCAGCAGTTACCGATCCGAGCAGTACTTC. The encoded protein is CASSYRSEQYF.

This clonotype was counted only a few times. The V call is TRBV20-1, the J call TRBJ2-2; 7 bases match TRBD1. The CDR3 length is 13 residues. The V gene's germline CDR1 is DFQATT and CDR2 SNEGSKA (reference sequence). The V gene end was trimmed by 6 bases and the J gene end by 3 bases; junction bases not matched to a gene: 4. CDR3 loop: CSAPGQYTGELFF. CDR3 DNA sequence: TGCAGTGCCCCGGGACAGTACACCGGGGAGCTGTTTTTT.

The CDR3 sequence: CASSVGIGLGEQFF. The CDR3 nucleotides are TGTGCCAGCAGCGTAGGAATAGGGTTGGGGGAGCAGTTCTTC. V and J are TRBV9 and TRBJ2-1; the D is unclear. The CDR3 is 14 amino acids. The V end lost 0 bases, the J end lost 10 bases, and 14 bases lay between the germline ends. Germline values: CDR1 SGDLS, CDR2 YYNGEE.

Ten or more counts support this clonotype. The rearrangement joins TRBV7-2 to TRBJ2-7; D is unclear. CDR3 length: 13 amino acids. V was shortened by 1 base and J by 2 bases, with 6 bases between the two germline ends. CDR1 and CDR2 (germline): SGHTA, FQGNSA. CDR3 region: CASSLVPTYEQYF. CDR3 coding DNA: TGTGCCAGCAGCTTAGTCCCTACCTACGAGCAGTACTTC. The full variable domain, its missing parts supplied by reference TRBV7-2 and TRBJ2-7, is GAGVSQSPSNKVTEKGKDVELRCDPISGHTALYWYRQSLGQGLEFLIYFQGNSAPDKSGLPSDRFSAERTGGSVSTLTIQRTQQEDSAVYLCASSLVPTYEQYFGPGTRLTVT.

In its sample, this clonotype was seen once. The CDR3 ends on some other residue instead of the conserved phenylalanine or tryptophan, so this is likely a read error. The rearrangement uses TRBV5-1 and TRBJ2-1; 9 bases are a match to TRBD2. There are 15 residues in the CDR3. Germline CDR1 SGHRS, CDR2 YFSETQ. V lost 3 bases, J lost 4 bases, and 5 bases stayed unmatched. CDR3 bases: TGCGCCAGCAGCTCATCGGCGGGGGGGTACAATGAGCAGTTCGTC. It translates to CASSSSAGGYNEQFV.

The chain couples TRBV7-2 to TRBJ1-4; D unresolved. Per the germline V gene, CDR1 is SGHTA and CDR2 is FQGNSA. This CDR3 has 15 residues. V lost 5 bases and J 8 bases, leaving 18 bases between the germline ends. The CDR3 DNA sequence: TGTGCCAGCAGCGAGCGGCTGCGGCGCCAGGAAAAACTGTTTTTT. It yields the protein CASSERLRRQEKLFF.

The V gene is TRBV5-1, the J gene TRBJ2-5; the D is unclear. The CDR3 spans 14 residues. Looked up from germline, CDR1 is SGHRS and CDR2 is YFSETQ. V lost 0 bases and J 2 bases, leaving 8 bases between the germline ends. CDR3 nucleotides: TGCGCCAGCAGCTTGGAAGGGTGGCAAGAGACCCAGTACTTC. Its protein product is CASSLEGWQETQYF.

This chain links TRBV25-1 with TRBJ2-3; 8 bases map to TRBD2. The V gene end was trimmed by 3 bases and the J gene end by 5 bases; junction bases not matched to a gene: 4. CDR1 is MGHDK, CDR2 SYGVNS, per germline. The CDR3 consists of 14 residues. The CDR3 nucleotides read TGTGCCAGCAGTGACCCCGGGAGGGGAGATACGCAGTATTTT. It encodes CASSDPGRGDTQYF.

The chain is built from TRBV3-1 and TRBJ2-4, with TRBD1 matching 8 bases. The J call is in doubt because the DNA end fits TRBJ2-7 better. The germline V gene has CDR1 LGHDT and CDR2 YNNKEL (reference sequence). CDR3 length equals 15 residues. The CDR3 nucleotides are TGTGCCAGCAGCCAGATCCGGGACAGGCTCTACGAGCAGTACTTC. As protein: CASSQIRDRLYEQYF.

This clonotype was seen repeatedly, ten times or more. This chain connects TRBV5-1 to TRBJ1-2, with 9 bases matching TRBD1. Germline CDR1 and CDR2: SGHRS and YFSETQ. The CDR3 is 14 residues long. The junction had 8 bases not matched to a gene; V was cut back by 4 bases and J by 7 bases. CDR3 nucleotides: TGCGCCAGCAGCGCGGGACAGGGAGGAAGTGGCTACACCTTC. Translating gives CASSAGQGGSGYTF.

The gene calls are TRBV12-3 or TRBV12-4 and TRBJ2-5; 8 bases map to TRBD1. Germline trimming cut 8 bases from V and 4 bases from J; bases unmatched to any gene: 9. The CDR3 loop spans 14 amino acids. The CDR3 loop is CASGPTGVGETQYF. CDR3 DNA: TGTGCCAGCGGCCCGACAGGGGTTGGAGAGACCCAGTACTTC.

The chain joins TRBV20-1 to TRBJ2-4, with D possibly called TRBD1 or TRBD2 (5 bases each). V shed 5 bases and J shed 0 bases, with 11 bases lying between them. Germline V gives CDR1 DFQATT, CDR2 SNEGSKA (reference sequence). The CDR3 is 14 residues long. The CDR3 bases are TGCAGTGCTCGAGGGACGGAAGCCAAAAACATTCAGTACTTC. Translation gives CSARGTEAKNIQYF.

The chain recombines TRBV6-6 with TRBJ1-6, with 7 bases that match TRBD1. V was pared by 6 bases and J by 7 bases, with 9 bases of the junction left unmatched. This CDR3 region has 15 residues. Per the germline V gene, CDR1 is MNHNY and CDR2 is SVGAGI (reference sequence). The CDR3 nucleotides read TGTGCCAGCAGAAGCACGGGACAGACAAATTCACCCCTCCACTTT. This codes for CASRSTGQTNSPLHF.

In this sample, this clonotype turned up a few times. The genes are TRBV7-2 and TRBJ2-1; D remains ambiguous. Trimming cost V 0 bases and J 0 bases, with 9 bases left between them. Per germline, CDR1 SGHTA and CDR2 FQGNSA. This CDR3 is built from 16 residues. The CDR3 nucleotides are TGTGCCAGCAGCTTAGCCGGCAGCAGCTCCTACAATGAGCAGTTCTTC. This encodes CASSLAGSSSYNEQFF.

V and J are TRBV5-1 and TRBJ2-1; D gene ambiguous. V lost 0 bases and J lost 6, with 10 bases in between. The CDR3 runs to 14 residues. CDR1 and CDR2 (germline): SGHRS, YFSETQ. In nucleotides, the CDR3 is TGCGCCAGCAGCTTGGCCGTAGGACCCAATGAGCAGTTCTTC. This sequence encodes CASSLAVGPNEQFF. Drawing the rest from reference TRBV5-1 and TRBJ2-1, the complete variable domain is KAGVTQTPRYLIKTRGQQVTLSCSPISGHRSVSWYQQTPGQGLQFLFEYFSETQRNKGNFPGRFSGRQFSNSRSEMNVSTLELGDSALYLCASSLAVGPNEQFFGPGTRLTVL.

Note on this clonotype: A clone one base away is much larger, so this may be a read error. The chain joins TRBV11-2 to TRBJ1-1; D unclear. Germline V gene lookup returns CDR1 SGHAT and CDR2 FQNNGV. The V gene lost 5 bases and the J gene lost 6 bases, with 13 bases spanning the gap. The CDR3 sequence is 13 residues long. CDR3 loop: CASSVSGRSEAFF. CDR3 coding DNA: TGTGCCAGCAGCGTAAGCGGTCGGTCTGAAGCTTTCTTT.